The 9 T cell receptor beta chains in this list originate from one sample, sequenced in a study of cytotoxic CD8 clonotypes in ibrutinib-treated CLL. Generated by immunoSEQ multiplex PCR, the TCRdb table keeps only in-frame clones and is missing some. The data hold 40,000 to 55,000 clones, with approximately 82% observed a single time. The material sequenced was PBMCs, taken after 24 months of ibrutinib treatment. These receptors were obtained from a human donor with chronic lymphocytic leukemia.

V gene TRBV28 combines with J gene TRBJ2-7, with D perhaps matching TRBD1 (6 bases). CDR1 is MDHEN and CDR2 is SYDVKM in the germline V gene. The CDR3 runs 12 residues. The ends were cut back, 10 bases at V and 2 bases at J, with 12 bases in the middle. This CDR3 is CAIRGQTYEQYF. Here the CDR3 DNA reads TGTGCCATCCGGGGACAAACCTACGAGCAGTACTTC.

This chain links TRBV7-8 with TRBJ2-2, with 13 bases matching TRBD2. CDR1 is SGHVS and CDR2 is FQNEAQ in the germline V gene. The CDR3 sequence is 16 residues long. V was pared by 6 bases and J by 9 bases, with 10 bases of the junction left unmatched. This CDR3 is CASRFPTSGRKRELFF. CDR3 bases: TGTGCCAGCAGATTCCCGACTAGCGGGAGGAAGAGGGAGCTGTTTTTT.

This clone was observed once. The rearrangement uses TRBV28 and TRBJ2-1; D could derive from TRBD1 or TRBD2 (5 bases each). Deletions cut 6 bases from V and 3 bases from J, with 15 bases between. In germline, CDR1 is MDHEN, CDR2 SYDVKM. There are 15 residues in the CDR3. CDR3 DNA: TGTGCCAGCAGACACCGGGACCGGGTCTACAATGAGCAGTTCTTC. Translated: CASRHRDRVYNEQFF.

This sequence joins TRBV6-6 and TRBJ1-5, with a weak D call TRBD1 (6 bases). Deletions cut 0 bases from V and 2 bases from J, with 8 bases between. The CDR3 covers 15 residues. Germline CDR1 reads MNHNY; CDR2 reads SVGAGI (reference sequence). The DNA for the CDR3 is TGTGCCAGCAGTTACTCCGGGGGCGGCAATCAGCCCCAGCATTTT. Its protein is CASSYSGGGNQPQHF.

The chain combines TRBV6-5 with TRBJ2-7; D might be TRBD2 (5 bases). Germline V gene data show CDR1 as MNHEY and CDR2 as SVGAGI. The CDR3 length is 14 residues. V was shortened by 6 bases and J by 5 bases, with 17 bases between the two germline ends. CDR3 nucleotides: TGTGCCAGCAGCATGACTATGGCCCGAGACGAGCAGTACTTC. Translated: CASSMTMARDEQYF.

The chain uses TRBV11-2 and TRBJ2-1, with D perhaps TRBD2 (5 bases). Germline V lookup: CDR1 SGHAT, CDR2 FQNNGV. The CDR3 extends over 14 amino acids. V was clipped by 0 bases and J by 7 bases, with 10 bases between them. The CDR3 nucleotides read TGTGCCAGCAGCTTAGAGCGGGTTATGAATGAGCAGTTCTTC. It yields the protein CASSLERVMNEQFF.

The rearrangement links TRBV7-2 to TRBJ2-7; 10 positions match TRBD1. V dropped 5 bases and J dropped 7; count of bases not matched to a gene: 11. In germline, CDR1 is SGHTA, CDR2 FQGNSA. The CDR3 spans 15 residues. The CDR3 bases are TGTGCCAGCAGCCCGGGACAGGGGAGGTTGGGGGAGCAGTACTTC. This gives the protein CASSPGQGRLGEQYF.

This sequence joins TRBV21-1 and TRBJ2-1. TRBV21-1 is a documented pseudogene. The CDR3 is 19 amino acids. Here the CDR3 reads CASSKERVKGPSSYNEQFF. In DNA, the CDR3 is TGTGCCAGCAGCAAAGAAAGGGTAAAGGGCCCAAGCTCCTACAATGAGCAGTTCTTC.

The chain joins TRBV9 to TRBJ1-4; D is possibly TRBD1 (5 bases). The CDR3 length is 14 residues. Germline V lookup: CDR1 SGDLS, CDR2 YYNGEE. Trimming took 0 bases from V and 4 from J, leaving 7 bases between them. This CDR3 reads CASSVGDSNEKLFF. CDR3 nucleotides: TGTGCCAGCAGCGTAGGTGACAGTAATGAAAAACTGTTTTTT.